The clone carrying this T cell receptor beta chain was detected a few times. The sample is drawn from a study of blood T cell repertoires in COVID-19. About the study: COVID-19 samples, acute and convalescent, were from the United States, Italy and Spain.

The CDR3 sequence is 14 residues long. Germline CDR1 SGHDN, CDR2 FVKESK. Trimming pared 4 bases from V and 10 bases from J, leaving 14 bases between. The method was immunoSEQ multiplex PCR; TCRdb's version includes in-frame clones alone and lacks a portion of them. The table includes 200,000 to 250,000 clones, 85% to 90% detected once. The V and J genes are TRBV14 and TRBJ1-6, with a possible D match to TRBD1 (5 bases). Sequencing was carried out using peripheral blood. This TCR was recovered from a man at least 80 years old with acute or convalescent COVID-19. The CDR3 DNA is TGTGCCAGCAGCCGGGGCGAAGGACGATCACCCCTCCACTTT. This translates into CASSRGEGRSPLHF.